This TCR beta chain originates from a study of T cell repertoires in cytomegalovirus infection. Study-wide background: Matching HLA type and CMV infection were both indicated by public TCR beta signatures.

There are 15 residues in the CDR3. CDR1 SGHRS and CDR2 YFSETQ come from the germline V gene. V lost 0 bases, J lost 5 bases, and 12 bases lay in between. Study-level findings and limits: Carriers of CMV and the relevant HLA type were discriminated by public TCR beta frequency. The ex vivo response was dominated by HLA-C-restricted CMV-specific TCR beta clonotypes.

This clonotype has ten or more counts. Its antigen is as yet unknown. From the reads, TCRdb called clonotypes with MiXCR, one entry per CDR3 protein. The table includes under 250,000 distinct CDR3 sequences, more than 9% detected once. Sequenced: PBMCs. This receptor was obtained from a human donor in good health (CMV status not recorded). Some clones in this sample may be carry-over from other donors' samples. The rearrangement uses TRBV5-1 and TRBJ1-5; D unclear. Written as DNA, the CDR3 is TGCGCCAGCAGCTTGGGGGCCGGGGAAGATCAGCCCCAGCATTTT. Amino acids: CASSLGAGEDQPQHF.